Listed below are T cell receptor beta chains from one sample, sequenced in a study of cytomegalovirus exposure and HLA in healthy donors. Libraries were prepared by immunoSEQ multiplex PCR; TCRdb keeps only in-frame clonotypes and omits some of them. The repertoire has about 180,000 clones, 75% to 80% of them found once; the top ten carry approximately 6.3%. Material: PBMCs. Receptor source: a man aged 40-49 years in good health and CMV-seropositive. Each CDR3 is given with its conserved first and last residue. The D gene is left open where the match is weak. Not every row has a clone size; where given, it reads once, few, many or a size class.

V gene	clone size	D gene	J gene	CDR3 DNA	CDR3 protein
TRBV19	NA	TRBD1	TRBJ2-2	TGTGCCAGTAGTATTAGCCCCCTCGGACAGGGGATCACCGGGGAGCTGTTTTTT	CASSISPLGQGITGELFF
TRBV19	once	NA	TRBJ2-5	TGTGCCAGTAGTATAGGCGGGGGCGGTGGGACCCAGTACTTC	CASSIGGGGGTQYF
TRBV19	NA	TRBD2	TRBJ2-1	TGTGCCAGTAGTATGGGACTAGCGGGAGGCCCCTACAATGAGCAGTTCTTC	CASSMGLAGGPYNEQFF
TRBV2	NA	NA	TRBJ2-2	TGTGCCAGCAGTGAAGACAGGGAATACACCGGGGAGCTGTTTTTT	CASSEDREYTGELFF
TRBV19	NA	NA	TRBJ2-3	TGTGCCAGTAGTAAGGGCCCCAGGGCTAGCACAGATACGCAGTATTTT	CASSKGPRASTDTQYF
TRBV28	NA	NA	TRBJ2-7	TGTGCCAGCCATAGCGCTTCCTACGAGCAGTACTTC	CASHSASYEQYF
TRBV15	NA	TRBD2	TRBJ2-3	TGTGCCACCAGCAGAGATCGAATAGCGGGGCGCACAGATACGCAGTATTTT	CATSRDRIAGRTDTQYF
TRBV2	NA	NA	TRBJ2-7	TGTGCCAGCAGTTATTCACAGGTCACCTACGAGCAGTACTTC	CASSYSQVTYEQYF
TRBV4-2	NA	NA	TRBJ2-6	TGTGCCAGCAGCCAAGTAGGTTCTTCTGGGGCCAACGGCCTGACTTTC	CASSQVGSSGANGLTF
TRBV7-3	NA	TRBD2	TRBJ2-2	TGTGCCAGCAGCCCCGGGACTAGCGGGGGCACCGGGGAGCTGTTTTTT	CASSPGTSGGTGELFF
TRBV28	NA	TRBD1	TRBJ2-7	TGTGCCAGCAGTTTCCAGGGGGCACACGAGCAGTACTTC	CASSFQGAHEQYF
TRBV5-1	NA	TRBD2	TRBJ2-5	TGCGCCAGCAGCTTGCTAGCGGGAGTACAAGAGACCCAGTACTTC	CASSLLAGVQETQYF
TRBV9	NA	NA	TRBJ2-3	TGTGCCAGCAGCGACGGCGGAGCAGATACGCAGTATTTT	CASSDGGADTQYF
TRBV7-9	NA	TRBD2	TRBJ2-2	TGTGCCAGCAGCTTAGGGGGGGGAACCGGGGAGCTGTTTTTT	CASSLGGGTGELFF
TRBV5-1	NA	TRBD2	TRBJ2-4	TGCGCCAGCAGCTTGTTTAGCGGGAGGGCCTTGGACATTCAGTACTTC	CASSLFSGRALDIQYF
TRBV6-1	NA	NA	TRBJ1-4	TGTGCCAGCAACCCCACCGCAGGGTGGGATGAAAAACTGTTTTTT	CASNPTAGWDEKLFF
TRBV10-2	NA	TRBD2	TRBJ2-3	TGCGCCAGCAGGAGCGGGAGGGCCAAAGATACGCAGTATTTT	CASRSGRAKDTQYF
TRBV19	NA	TRBD1	TRBJ1-2	TGTGCCAGTAGTTCTGGACAGGGCGCCTATGGCTACACCTTC	CASSSGQGAYGYTF
TRBV27	NA	TRBD2	TRBJ2-3	TGTGCCAGCAGTTTATTCGCGGGAGGGAGCACAGATACGCAGTATTTT	CASSLFAGGSTDTQYF
TRBV7-9	NA	TRBD2	TRBJ2-2	TGTGCCAGCAGACGGACTAGCGGGCCGAACACCGGGGAGCTGTTTTTT	CASRRTSGPNTGELFF
TRBV5-1	NA	NA	TRBJ1-1	TGCGCCAGCAGCGTGGAGAAGACCGGAGTGAACACTGAAGCTTTCTTT	CASSVEKTGVNTEAFF
TRBV7-3	NA	TRBD2	TRBJ2-1	TGTGCCAGCAGCTTCCTTAGCGGGAGGGCACATGAGCAGTTCTTC	CASSFLSGRAHEQFF